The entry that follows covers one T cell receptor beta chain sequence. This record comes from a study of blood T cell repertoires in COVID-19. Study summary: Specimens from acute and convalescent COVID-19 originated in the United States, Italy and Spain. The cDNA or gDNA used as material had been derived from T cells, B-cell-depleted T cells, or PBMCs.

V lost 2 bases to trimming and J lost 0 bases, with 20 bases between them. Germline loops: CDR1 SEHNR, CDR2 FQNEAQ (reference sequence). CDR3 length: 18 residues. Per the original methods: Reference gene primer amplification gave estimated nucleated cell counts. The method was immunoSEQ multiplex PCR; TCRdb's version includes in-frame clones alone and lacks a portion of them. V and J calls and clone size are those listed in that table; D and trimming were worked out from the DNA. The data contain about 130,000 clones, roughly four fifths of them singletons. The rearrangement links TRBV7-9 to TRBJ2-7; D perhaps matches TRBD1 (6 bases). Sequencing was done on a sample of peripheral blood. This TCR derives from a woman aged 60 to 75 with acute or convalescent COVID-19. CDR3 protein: CASSLSRAVQGHSYEQYF. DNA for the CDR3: TGTGCCAGCAGCTTAAGTAGGGCAGTGCAGGGGCACTCCTACGAGCAGTACTTC.